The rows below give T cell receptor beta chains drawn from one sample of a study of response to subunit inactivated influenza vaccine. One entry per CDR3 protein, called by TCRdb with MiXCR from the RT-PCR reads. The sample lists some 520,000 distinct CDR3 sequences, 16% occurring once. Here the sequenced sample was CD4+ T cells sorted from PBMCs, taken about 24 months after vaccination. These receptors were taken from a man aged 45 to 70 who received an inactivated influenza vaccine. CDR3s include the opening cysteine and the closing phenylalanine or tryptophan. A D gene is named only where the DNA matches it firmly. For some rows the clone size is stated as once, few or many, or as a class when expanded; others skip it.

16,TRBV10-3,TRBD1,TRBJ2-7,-,TGTGCCATCAGGCGCGCTGGGACAGGGCCGTTCTACGAGCAGTACTTC,CAIRRAGTGPFYEQYF
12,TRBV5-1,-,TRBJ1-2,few,TGCGCCAGCAGCTTGGATTCCTCTGGCTACACCTTC,CASSLDSSGYTF
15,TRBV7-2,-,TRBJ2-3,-,TGTGCCAGCAGCTTAGCCCGGTTCTTCACAGATACGCAGTATTTT,CASSLARFFTDTQYF
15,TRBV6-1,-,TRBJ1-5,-,TGTGCCAGCAGTGACCGGGGACTTAGCAATCAGCCCCAGCATTTT,CASSDRGLSNQPQHF
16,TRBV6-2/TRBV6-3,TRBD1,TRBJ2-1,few,TGTGCCAGCAGCAGGGACAGGGGATCCTCCTACAATGAGCAGTTCTTC,CASSRDRGSSYNEQFF
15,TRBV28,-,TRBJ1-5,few,TGTGCCAGCAGTTCTTATTCCAGTAGCAATCAGCCCCAGCATTTT,CASSSYSSSNQPQHF
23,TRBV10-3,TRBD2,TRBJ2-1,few,TGTGCCATCAGTGATTATGGGCGGGGGGCAGCCCCTGACTCACAAAGCTCCTACAATGAGCAGTTCTTC,CAISDYGRGAAPDSQSSYNEQFF
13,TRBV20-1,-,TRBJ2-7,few,TGCAGTGCTAGTCAGCAGGGGACCTACGAGCAGTACTTC,CSASQQGTYEQYF
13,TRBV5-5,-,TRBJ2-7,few,TGTGCCAGCAGCTTGGGTAGAGTGGACCAGCAGTACTTC,CASSLGRVDQQYF
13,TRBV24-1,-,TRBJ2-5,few,TGTGCCACCAGTGAAACATCTAGCTGGACCCAGTACTTC,CATSETSSWTQYF
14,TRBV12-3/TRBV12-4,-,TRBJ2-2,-,TGTGCCAGCAATCAGGGATATAACACCGGGGAGCTGTTTTTT,CASNQGYNTGELFF
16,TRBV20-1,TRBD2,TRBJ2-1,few,TGCAGTGCACCCGGTCCCGGACTAGCGGGGCGGGGAGCGCAGTTCTTC,CSAPGPGLAGRGAQFF
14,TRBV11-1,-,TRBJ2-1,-,TGTGCCAGCAGCTGGAGGACTGGAAGCAATGAGCAGTTCTTC,CASSWRTGSNEQFF
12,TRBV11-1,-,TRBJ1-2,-,TGTGCCAGCAGCAACGGGGGGTATGGCTACACCTTC,CASSNGGYGYTF
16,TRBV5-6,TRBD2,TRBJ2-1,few,TGTGCCAGCAGCAGGGGCGTTAGCGGGACTTACAATGAGCAGTTCTTC,CASSRGVSGTYNEQFF
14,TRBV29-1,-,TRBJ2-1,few,TGCAGCGTTGCAGAGAGCGGTGGATACAATGAGCAGTTCTTC,CSVAESGGYNEQFF
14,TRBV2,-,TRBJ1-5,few,TGTGCCAGCAGTGCCGACCGACGCAATCAGCCCCAGCATTTT,CASSADRRNQPQHF
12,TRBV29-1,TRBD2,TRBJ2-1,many,TGCAGCGTCCCGGGGGGGCCTTCTGAGCAGTTCTTC,CSVPGGPSEQFF
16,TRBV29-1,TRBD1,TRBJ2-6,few,TGCAGCTTAAACCGGGACAGGGACTCTGGGGCCAACGTCCTGACTTTC,CSLNRDRDSGANVLTF
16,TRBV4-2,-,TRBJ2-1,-,TGTGCCAGCAGCCAAGATAAAAGGGGGTCCTACAATGAGCAGTTCTTC,CASSQDKRGSYNEQFF
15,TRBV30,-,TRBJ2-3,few,TGTGCCTGGAGACCTTTGGGAGACGGCACAGATACGCAGTATTTT,CAWRPLGDGTDTQYF
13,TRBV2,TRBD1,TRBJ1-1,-,TGTGCCAGCAGGGCAACAGGGGATACTGAAGCTTTCTTT,CASRATGDTEAFF
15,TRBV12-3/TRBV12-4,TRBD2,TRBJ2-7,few,TGTGCCAGCAGTTTAGGAGGACTAGCGGGATACGAGCAGTACTTC,CASSLGGLAGYEQYF
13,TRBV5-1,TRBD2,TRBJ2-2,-,TGCGCCAGCAGCACCGGGACTATCGGGGAGCTGTTTTTT,CASSTGTIGELFF
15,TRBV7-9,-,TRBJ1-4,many,TGTGCCAGCAGCCCTGACGGGACACGGAATGAAAAACTGTTTTTT,CASSPDGTRNEKLFF
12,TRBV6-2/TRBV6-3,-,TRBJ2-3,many,TGTGCCAGCAGTTATGGCGTGGATACGCAGTATTTT,CASSYGVDTQYF
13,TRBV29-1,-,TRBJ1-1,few,TGCAGCGTCGCATTCAGGGGGAACACTGAAGCTTTCTTT,CSVAFRGNTEAFF
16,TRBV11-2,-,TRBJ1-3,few,TGTGCCAGCAGCTTAAGCAGACCGCCCTCTGGAAACACCATATATTTT,CASSLSRPPSGNTIYF
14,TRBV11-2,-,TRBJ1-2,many,TGTGCCAGCAGCTTAAGAGGGAGAAATTATGGCTACACCTTC,CASSLRGRNYGYTF
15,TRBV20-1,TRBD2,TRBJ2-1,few,TGCAGTGCTAGCAAACTAGCGGGGATCCACAATGAGCAGTTCTTC,CSASKLAGIHNEQFF
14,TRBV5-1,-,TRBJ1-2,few,TGCGCCAGCAGCCCGCTCCAAGCTAACTATGGCTACACCTTC,CASSPLQANYGYTF
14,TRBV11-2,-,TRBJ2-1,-,TGTGCCAGCAGCGAGGTGACAGGGAGGAATGAGCAGTTCTTC,CASSEVTGRNEQFF
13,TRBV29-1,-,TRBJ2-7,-,TGCAGCGTAGCGGGACATGGGGCCTACGAGCAGTACTTC,CSVAGHGAYEQYF
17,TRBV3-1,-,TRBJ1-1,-,TGTGCCAGCAGCCAGGCATTCTCTTGGGTGCCGAACACTGAAGCTTTCTTT,CASSQAFSWVPNTEAFF
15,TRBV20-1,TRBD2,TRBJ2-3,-,TGCAGTGCTTCTCCCGGACTAGCCTACACAGATACGCAGTATTTT,CSASPGLAYTDTQYF
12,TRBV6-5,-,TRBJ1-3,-,TGTGCCAGCAGCCAAACAGGAAACACCATATATTTT,CASSQTGNTIYF
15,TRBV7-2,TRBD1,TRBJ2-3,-,TGTGCCAGCAGCCCTCACAGGGGCCTGGCAGATACGCAGTATTTT,CASSPHRGLADTQYF
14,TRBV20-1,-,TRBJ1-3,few,TGCAGTGCCCGGAGCAGTGGCTCTGGAAACACCATATATTTT,CSARSSGSGNTIYF
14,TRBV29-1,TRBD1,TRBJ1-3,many,TGCAGCGTGACCAGGGACAGCTCTGGAAACACCATATATTTT,CSVTRDSSGNTIYF
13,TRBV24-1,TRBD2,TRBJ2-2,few,TGTGCCACCACGGATAGCGGGAGCGGGGAGCTGTTTTTT,CATTDSGSGELFF
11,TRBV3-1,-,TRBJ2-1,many,TGTGCCAGCAGCCGGAGCAATGAGCAGTTCTTC,CASSRSNEQFF
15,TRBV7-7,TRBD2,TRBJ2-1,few,TGTGCTAGCACCAAACTTGGCGGGGGGGCCGGAGAGATAGATTTC,CASTKLGGGAGEIDF
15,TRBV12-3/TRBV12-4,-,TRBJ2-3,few,TGTGCCAGCAGTCCTCAGCGGCCTAGCACAGATACGCAGTATTTT,CASSPQRPSTDTQYF
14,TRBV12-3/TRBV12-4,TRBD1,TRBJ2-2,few,TGTGCCAGCAGTTTGACAGGGGGCAGCGGGGAGCTGTTTTTT,CASSLTGGSGELFF
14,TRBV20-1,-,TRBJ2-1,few,TGCAGTGCCCCCAACGCAGGGCGAGACAATGAGCAGTTCTTC,CSAPNAGRDNEQFF
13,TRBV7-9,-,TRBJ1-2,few,TGTGCCAGCAGCCAAGACACCAACTATGGCTACACCTTC,CASSQDTNYGYTF
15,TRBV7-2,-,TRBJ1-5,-,TGTGCCAGCAGCTTAGCGCACGGACTCAATCAGCCCCAGCATTTT,CASSLAHGLNQPQHF
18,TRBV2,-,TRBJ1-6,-,TGTGCCAGCAGTGCCGGTCCGGGGTATAGCTCCTATAATTCACCCCTCCACTTT,CASSAGPGYSSYNSPLHF
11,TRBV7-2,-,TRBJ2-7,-,TGTGCCAGCAGCTTGTGGTACGAGCAGTACTTC,CASSLWYEQYF
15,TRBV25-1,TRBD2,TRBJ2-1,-,TGTGCCAGCAGTGAAAGCGGGGGGGCCGCCTATGAGCAGTTCTTC,CASSESGGAAYEQFF
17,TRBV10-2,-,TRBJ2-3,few,TGCGCCAGCAGTGAGTCAGTTGGGGGGCATGAGGCAGATACGCAGTATTTT,CASSESVGGHEADTQYF
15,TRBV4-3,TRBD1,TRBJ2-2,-,TGCGCCAGCAGCCTCCGGGACAGGGAGGGCGGGGAGCTGTTTTTT,CASSLRDREGGELFF
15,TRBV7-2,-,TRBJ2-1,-,TGTGCCAGCAGCCGTATGGGAACTACGAAGAATGAGCAGTTCTTC,CASSRMGTTKNEQFF
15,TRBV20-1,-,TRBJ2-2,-,TGCAGTGCTAGTCGAGGACGGTCGAACACCGGGGAGCTGTTTTTT,CSASRGRSNTGELFF
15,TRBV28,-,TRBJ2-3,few,TGTGCCAGCAGTCTACTAGTGGGGGGAGGAGATACGCAGTATTTT,CASSLLVGGGDTQYF
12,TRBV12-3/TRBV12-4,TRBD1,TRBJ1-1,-,TGTGCCAGCAGCAGAGGGACAGGGGGTGCTTTCTTT,CASSRGTGGAFF
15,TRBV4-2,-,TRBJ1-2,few,TGTGCCAGCAGCCAAGATGAACAGAAAAACTATGGCTACACCTTC,CASSQDEQKNYGYTF
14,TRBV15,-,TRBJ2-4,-,TGTGCCACCAGCAGACCCCCGGGGGATGGCATTCAGTACTTC,CATSRPPGDGIQYF
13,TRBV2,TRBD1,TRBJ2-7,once,TGTGCCAGCAGTGGTGAGACAGGGGCCGAGCAGTACTTC,CASSGETGAEQYF